This T cell receptor beta chain was found in a study of cytomegalovirus exposure and HLA in healthy donors. Overall study results and limits: Excluded were some V segments that proved indistinguishable, including TRBV6-2 and TRBV6-3. According to reports, the classifier identified cytomegalovirus status with high specificity and sensitivity. HLA alleles showed associations with 16,951 TCR beta sequences in a later analysis, at a 0.05 false discovery rate. Donor immune exposure was known only as CMV serostatus.

In the case of this clone: What it binds is unknown.

PCR primers comprised 60 Vbeta and 13 Jbeta primers. This table comes from immunoSEQ multiplex PCR, and its TCRdb copy is limited to in-frame clones, with some not included. The table has 270,000 or so clones, around 90% seen once. The junction had 2 bases not matched to a gene; V was cut back by 5 bases and J by 4 bases. CDR1 and CDR2 (germline): SQVTM, ANQGSEA. There are 12 residues in the CDR3. Sequences were obtained from PBMCs. The chain couples TRBV29-1 to TRBJ1-1; 9 nucleotides align to TRBD1. The source of this sequence is a girl aged 2-10 years in good health and CMV-seronegative. This chain's CDR3 is CSVSTGGTEAFF. In DNA, the CDR3 is TGCAGCGTTTCGACAGGGGGCACTGAAGCTTTCTTT. Filled out from reference TRBV29-1 and TRBJ1-1, the complete variable domain reads SAVISQKPSRDICQRGTSLTIQCQVDSQVTMMFWYRQQPGQSLTLIATANQGSEATYESGFVIDKFPISRPNLTFSTLTVSNMSPEDSSIYLCSVSTGGTEAFFGQGTRLTVV.